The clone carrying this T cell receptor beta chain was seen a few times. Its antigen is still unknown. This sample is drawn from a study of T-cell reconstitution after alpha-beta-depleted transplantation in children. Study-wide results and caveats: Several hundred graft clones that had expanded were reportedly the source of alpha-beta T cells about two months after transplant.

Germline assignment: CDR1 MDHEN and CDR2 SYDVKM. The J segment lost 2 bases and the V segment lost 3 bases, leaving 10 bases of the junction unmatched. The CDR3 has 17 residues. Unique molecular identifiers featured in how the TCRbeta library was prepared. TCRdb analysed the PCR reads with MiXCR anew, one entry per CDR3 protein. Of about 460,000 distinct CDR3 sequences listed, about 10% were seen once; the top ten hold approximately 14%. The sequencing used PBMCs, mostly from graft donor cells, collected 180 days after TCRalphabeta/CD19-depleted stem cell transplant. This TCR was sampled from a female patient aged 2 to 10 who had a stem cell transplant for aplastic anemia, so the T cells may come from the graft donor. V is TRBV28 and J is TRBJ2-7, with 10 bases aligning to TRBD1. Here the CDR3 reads CASSLFTGTGVPYEQYF. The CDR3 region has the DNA TGTGCCAGCAGTTTGTTCACCGGGACAGGGGTGCCCTACGAGCAGTACTTC. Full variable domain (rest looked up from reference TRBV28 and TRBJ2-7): DVKVTQSSRYLVKRTGEKVFLECVQDMDHENMFWYRQDPGLGLRLIYFSYDVKMKEKGDIPEGYSVSREKKERFSLILESASTNQTSMYLCASSLFTGTGVPYEQYFGPGTRLTVT.